These 3 T cell receptor beta chains originate from one sample sequenced in a study of blood T cell repertoires in COVID-19. The assay was immunoSEQ multiplex PCR, and TCRdb's table has in-frame clones only and misses some. The data contain 150,000 to 200,000 clones, roughly 85% of them singletons. The sequencing input was peripheral blood. The receptors derive from a man in his forties or fifties with active or convalescent COVID-19.

V and J are TRBV12-3 or TRBV12-4 and TRBJ2-7; TRBD2 might be the D (5 bases). Trimming shortened V by 6 bases and J by 6 bases, and 12 bases separated the two germline ends. There are 12 residues in the CDR3. CDR3 sequence (DNA): TGTGCCAGCAGCCTTCGGGGATCCGAGCAGTACTTC. Its protein product is CASSLRGSEQYF.

This chain uses TRBV11-2 with TRBJ2-7; 9 bases match TRBD1. The V gene's germline CDR1 is SGHAT and CDR2 FQNNGV. Unmatched junction bases numbered 10, after V lost 5 bases and J lost 5 bases. This CDR3 region has 15 residues. The CDR3 DNA reads TGTGCCAGCAGCACCCAACCGGGACAGGGAAACGAGCAGTACTTC. Amino acid sequence: CASSTQPGQGNEQYF.

V usage is TRBV19 and J usage is TRBJ1-5; D ambiguous. V lost 10 bases to trimming and J lost 4 bases, with 11 bases between them. The length of the CDR3 is 12 residues. Looked up from germline, CDR1 is LNHDA and CDR2 is SQIVND (reference sequence). Here the CDR3 DNA reads TGTGCCACCAAGCGAGGAAATCAGCCCCAGCATTTT. Translated, it gives CATKRGNQPQHF.